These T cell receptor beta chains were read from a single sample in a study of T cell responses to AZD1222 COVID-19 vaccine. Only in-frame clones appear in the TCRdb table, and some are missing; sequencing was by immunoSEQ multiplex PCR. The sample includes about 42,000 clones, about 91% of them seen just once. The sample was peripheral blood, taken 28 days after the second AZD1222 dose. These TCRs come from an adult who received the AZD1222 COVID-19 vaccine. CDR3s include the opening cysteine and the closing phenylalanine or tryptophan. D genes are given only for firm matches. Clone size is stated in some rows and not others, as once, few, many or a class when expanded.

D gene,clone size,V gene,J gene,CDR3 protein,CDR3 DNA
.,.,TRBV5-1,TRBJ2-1,CASSLESSSVGEQFF,TGCGCCAGCAGCTTGGAATCTAGTTCCGTAGGTGAGCAGTTCTTC
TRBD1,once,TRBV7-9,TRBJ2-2,CASSTLTGTDNAELFF,TGTGCCAGCAGCACCCTCACCGGGACAGATAACGCGGAGCTGTTTTTT
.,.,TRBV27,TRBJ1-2,CASSPGHLGGYGYTF,TGTGCCAGCAGTCCGGGACATCTAGGTGGCTATGGCTACACCTTC
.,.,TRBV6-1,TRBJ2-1,CASSENPEGFNEQFF,TGTGCCAGCAGTGAAAACCCCGAGGGTTTCAATGAGCAGTTCTTC
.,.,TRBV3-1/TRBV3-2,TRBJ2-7,CASSQGQGTGEQYF,TGTGCCAGCAGCCAAGGTCAAGGGACGGGCGAGCAGTACTTC
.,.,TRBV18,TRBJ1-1,CASSPAQRTEAFF,TGTGCCAGCTCACCAGCACAACGCACTGAAGCTTTCTTT
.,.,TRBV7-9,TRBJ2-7,CASSPALEQYF,TGTGCCAGCAGCCCCGCTCTCGAGCAGTACTTC
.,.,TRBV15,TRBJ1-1,CATSRERDIEAFF,TGTGCCACCAGCAGAGAAAGGGATATTGAAGCTTTCTTT
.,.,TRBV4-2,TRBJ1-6,CASSQVAPGLSYNSPLHF,TGTGCCAGCAGCCAAGTAGCCCCAGGGCTCTCCTATAATTCACCCCTCCACTTT
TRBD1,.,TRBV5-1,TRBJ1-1,CASSVQGGPATEAFF,TGCGCCAGCAGCGTTCAGGGGGGCCCGGCCACTGAAGCTTTCTTT
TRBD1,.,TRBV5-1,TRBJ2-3,CASSRTGTGFSDTQYF,TGCGCCAGCAGCCGAACCGGGACAGGGTTTTCAGATACGCAGTATTTT
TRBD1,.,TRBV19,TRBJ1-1,CASSGQATGGTEAFF,TGTGCCAGTAGCGGACAGGCGACTGGGGGGACTGAAGCTTTCTTT
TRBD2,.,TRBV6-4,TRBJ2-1,CATRLAGGLDEQFF,TGTGCCACCCGACTAGCGGGAGGTTTAGATGAGCAGTTCTTC
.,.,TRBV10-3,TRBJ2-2,CAISVPPEGNTGELFF,TGTGCCATCAGTGTTCCCCCCGAAGGGAACACCGGGGAGCTGTTTTTT
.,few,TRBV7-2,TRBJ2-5,CASSLWGTQYF,TGTGCCAGCAGCTTATGGGGGACCCAGTACTTC
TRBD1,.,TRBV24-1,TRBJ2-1,CARPGQGLNEQFF,TGTGCCAGGCCGGGACAGGGATTGAATGAGCAGTTCTTC
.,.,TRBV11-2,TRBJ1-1,CASSFSEPRGEAFF,TGTGCCAGCAGCTTCTCGGAACCCCGGGGTGAAGCTTTCTTT
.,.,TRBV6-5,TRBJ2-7,CARVLDRSYEQYF,TGTGCCAGGGTCCTGGATCGGTCCTACGAGCAGTACTTC
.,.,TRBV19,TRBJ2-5,CASSLPQGGETQYF,TGTGCCAGTAGCCTACCACAGGGTGGGGAGACCCAGTACTTC
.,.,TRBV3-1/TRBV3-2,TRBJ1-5,CASSQLGQPQHF,TGTGCCAGCAGCCAGCTTGGCCAGCCCCAGCATTTT
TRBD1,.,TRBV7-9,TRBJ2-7,CASSPGQGAYEQYF,TGTGCCAGCAGTCCGGGACAGGGGGCCTACGAGCAGTACTTC
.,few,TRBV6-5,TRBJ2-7,CASSYSGGLGYEQYF,TGTGCCAGCAGTTACTCCGGGGGCCTGGGATACGAGCAGTACTTC